The present TCR beta chain was sequenced within a study of OX40 agonist ivuxolimab in advanced cancers. Profiling relied on immunoSEQ multiplex PCR, and the TCRdb table lists in-frame clones only, not all of them. Among tens of thousands of clones listed, about nine tenths were seen once. Trimming cost V 0 bases and J 5 bases; bases outside gene matches: 4. Germline assignment: CDR1 SGDLS and CDR2 YYNGEE. There are 14 residues in the CDR3. The chain is built from TRBV9 and TRBJ2-5; 7 bases fit TRBD2. Material: CD4+ or CD8+ T cells sorted from blood, obtained in a trial of the OX40 agonist ivuxolimab. This receptor was taken from an adult with an advanced solid tumor such as melanoma, head and neck, liver or kidney cancer. The DNA of the CDR3 is TGTGCCAGCAGCGTAGGCGGGGGTGGTGAGACCCAGTACTTC. As protein: CASSVGGGGETQYF.